These 32 T cell receptor beta chains share one sample of origin, sequenced in a study of cytomegalovirus exposure and HLA in healthy donors. Assay: immunoSEQ multiplex PCR; the TCRdb copy retains only in-frame clones and omits some. This table has approximately 76,000 clones, approximately 95% appearing once. The sample taken for sequencing was PBMCs. These receptors came from a woman aged 18-29 years in good health and CMV-seronegative.

V gene TRBV5-6 combines with J gene TRBJ2-3; the match to TRBD2 covers 7 bases. CDR3 length equals 17 residues. Germline V gives CDR1 SGHDT, CDR2 YYEEEE. The V and J ends lost 6 bases and 2 bases, in that order; junction bases with no gene match: 15. CDR3 in amino acids: CASILHTGTITTDTQYF. CDR3 coding DNA: TGTGCCAGCATCCTGCACACCGGGACTATCACCACAGATACGCAGTATTTT.

This chain links TRBV20-1 with TRBJ2-1; perhaps TRBD2 as D (5 bases). The CDR3 sequence is 10 residues long. The V end was cut by 6 bases, the J end by 8 bases, with 8 bases between. The germline V gene has CDR1 DFQATT and CDR2 SNEGSKA (reference sequence). The CDR3 nucleotides read TGCAGTGCAAAGAGGGATGAGCAGTTCTTC. Amino acids: CSAKRDEQFF.

The sample holds one count of this clone. The chain couples TRBV6-5 to TRBJ1-2; the D is unclear. V was cut by 0 bases and J by 4 bases, with 12 bases left in between. Germline values: CDR1 MNHEY, CDR2 SVGAGI. The CDR3 spans 15 residues. The CDR3 spells CASSYSSVIPYGYTF. The CDR3 nucleotides are TGTGCCAGCAGTTACTCGAGCGTAATACCCTATGGCTACACCTTC.

The rearrangement joins TRBV2 to TRBJ1-5, with D perhaps matching TRBD1 (6 bases). This CDR3 region has 14 residues. V shed 5 bases and J shed 3 bases, with 11 bases lying between them. The germline V gene encodes CDR1 SNHLY and CDR2 FYNNEI. This chain's CDR3 is CASSQQGINQPQHF. CDR3 DNA: TGTGCCAGCAGTCAACAGGGTATCAATCAGCCCCAGCATTTT.

The gene calls are TRBV5-1 and TRBJ1-2; D is undetermined. With 1 base removed from V and 6 bases from J, the gap between germline ends came to 10 bases. Looked up from germline, CDR1 is SGHRS and CDR2 is YFSETQ. This CDR3 is 13 amino acids long. This CDR3 is CASSLWEENGYTF. The CDR3 DNA is TGCGCCAGCAGCTTGTGGGAGGAAAATGGCTACACCTTC. Looking up the rest from reference TRBV5-1 and TRBJ1-2 gives the full variable domain: KAGVTQTPRYLIKTRGQQVTLSCSPISGHRSVSWYQQTPGQGLQFLFEYFSETQRNKGNFPGRFSGRQFSNSRSEMNVSTLELGDSALYLCASSLWEENGYTFGSGTRLTVV.

A single count supports this clone. The sample holds other DNA sequences that translate to the same CDR3. The chain recombines TRBV2 with TRBJ2-7; D is ambiguous. The CDR3 consists of 13 residues. Germline CDR1 and CDR2: SNHLY and FYNNEI. The V and J ends lost 3 bases and 0 bases respectively, with 6 bases between them. Written as DNA, the CDR3 is TGTGCCAGCAGTGATAGTGACTCCTACGAGCAGTACTTC. This sequence encodes CASSDSDSYEQYF.

V is TRBV6-5 and J is TRBJ2-7, with a weak D call TRBD1 (6 bases). Trimming shortened V by 5 bases and J by 5 bases, and 13 bases separated the two germline ends. CDR1 and CDR2 from the germline V gene are MNHEY and SVGAGI. This CDR3 spans 13 amino acids. CDR3 protein: CASSPNQGHEQYF. CDR3 nucleotides: TGTGCCAGCAGTCCTAATCAGGGGCACGAGCAGTACTTC.

V is TRBV7-2 and J is TRBJ2-7; a possible D gene is TRBD1 (5 bases). Trimming shortened V by 1 base and J by 5 bases, and 15 bases separated the two germline ends. Per germline, CDR1 SGHTA and CDR2 FQGNSA. The CDR3 is made up of 15 amino acids. CDR3 residues: CASSLVPQDGDEQYF. CDR3 nucleotide sequence: TGTGCCAGCAGCTTAGTCCCACAGGACGGAGACGAGCAGTACTTC.

CDR3 in DNA: TGTGCCAGCAGTACCTGGACTAGCGGGAGATACAATGAGCAGTTCTTC. This translates into CASSTWTSGRYNEQFF. V gene TRBV27 combines with J gene TRBJ2-1; 13 positions match TRBD2. This CDR3 region has 16 residues. V dropped 5 bases and J dropped 4; count of bases not matched to a gene: 5. Per the germline V gene, CDR1 is MNHEY and CDR2 is SMNVEV (reference sequence).

This chain's CDR3 is CASSMTASYGYTF. The CDR3, as DNA: TGTGCCAGCAGTATGACAGCCTCTTATGGCTACACCTTC. The V call is TRBV2, the J call TRBJ1-2, with D maybe TRBD1 (5 bases). Between the trimmed V and J ends, which lost 5 bases and 5 bases, there was a span of 12 bases. Germline CDR1 and CDR2: SNHLY and FYNNEI. The CDR3 has 13 amino acids.

This clone has a single count. V usage is TRBV7-9 and J usage is TRBJ1-5, with no clear D. Germline-derived CDR1 and CDR2 are SEHNR and FQNEAQ (reference sequence). The germline V and J ends were trimmed by 1 base and 7 bases, with 14 bases remaining between them. The CDR3 is 15 amino acids. The CDR3: CASSLDAIGEQPQHF. The DNA of the CDR3 is TGTGCCAGCAGCTTAGATGCCATCGGGGAGCAGCCCCAGCATTTT.

The chain employs TRBV12-5 and TRBJ1-5, with D perhaps TRBD1 (5 bases). The germline gives CDR1 LGHNT, CDR2 FRNRAP. V lost 3 bases, J lost 6 bases, and 6 bases lay in between. This CDR3 spans 12 amino acids. DNA of the CDR3: TGTGCTAGTGGTTTAACAGGTCAGCCCCAGCATTTT. Translated: CASGLTGQPQHF.

The chain combines TRBV2 with TRBJ2-1; the D gene is possibly TRBD2 (6 bases). CDR3 length: 13 amino acids. The V end was cut by 6 bases, the J end by 4 bases, with 10 bases between. CDR1 is SNHLY, CDR2 FYNNEI, per germline. The CDR3 nucleotides are TGTGCCAGCAGGGAGGGGTCTTACAATGAGCAGTTCTTC. It specifies CASREGSYNEQFF.

The chain links TRBV2 to TRBJ1-2; the match to TRBD1 covers 8 bases. Germline assignment: CDR1 SNHLY and CDR2 FYNNEI. CDR3 length equals 15 residues. The V and J ends lost 6 bases and 4 bases, in that order; junction bases with no gene match: 10. The CDR3 nucleotides read TGTGCCAGCAGGCCCGGACAGGGTCACGGCTATGGCTACACCTTC. Translated, it gives CASRPGQGHGYGYTF.

J is TRBJ1-5 and V is TRBV19; D call uncertain. Trimming took 5 bases from V and 3 from J, leaving 8 bases between them. The CDR3 is 13 amino acids. The germline V gene encodes CDR1 LNHDA and CDR2 SQIVND (reference sequence). Here the CDR3 reads CASSRELNQPQHF. The CDR3 nucleotides are TGTGCCAGTAGTCGGGAGCTCAATCAGCCCCAGCATTTT.

The J gene is TRBJ2-3, the V gene TRBV28; TRBD2 aligns across 11 bases. Germline CDR1 reads MDHEN; CDR2 reads SYDVKM. This CDR3 contains 17 residues. V lost 4 bases to trimming and J lost 2 bases; unmatched junction nucleotides: 8. CDR3 DNA sequence: TGTGCCAGCAGTTCGACCATGGGACTAGCGGACACAGATACGCAGTATTTT. Encoded protein: CASSSTMGLADTDTQYF.

The CDR3 protein is CASNQQGWSDEQFF. CDR3 nucleotide sequence: TGTGCCAGTAATCAACAGGGGTGGTCGGATGAGCAGTTCTTC. The chain employs TRBV19 and TRBJ2-1; 7 positions agree with TRBD1. The germline V gene has CDR1 LNHDA and CDR2 SQIVND (reference sequence). This CDR3 has 14 amino acids. V was clipped by 7 bases and J by 8 bases; unmatched bases: 11. Supplemented by reference TRBV19 and TRBJ2-1, the full variable domain reads DGGITQSPKYLFRKEGQNVTLSCEQNLNHDAMYWYRQDPGQGLRLIYYSQIVNDFQKGDIAEGYSVSREKKESFPLTVTSAQKNPTAFYLCASNQQGWSDEQFFGPGTRLTVL.

The chain uses TRBV5-8 and TRBJ2-3; 11 bases line up with TRBD2. The V and J ends lost 4 bases and 1 base, in that order; junction bases with no gene match: 5. In germline, CDR1 is SGHTS, CDR2 YDEGEE. This CDR3 has 16 residues. The CDR3 nucleotides are TGTGCCAGCAGCCACGAGGGACTAGCGGGCACAGATACGCAGTATTTT. Protein product: CASSHEGLAGTDTQYF.

This clone has more than one count but fewer than ten. CDR3 DNA sequence: TGTGCCACCAGCAGAGATTCCCTAGACCGCCGGGGTGGCTACACCTTC. Translating it yields CATSRDSLDRRGGYTF. This chain joins TRBV15 and TRBJ1-2; D is undetermined. CDR1 LNHNV and CDR2 YYDKDF come from the germline V gene (reference sequence). Trimming left V 0 bases short and J 7 bases short, with 18 bases between. CDR3 length: 16 amino acids.

This chain joins TRBV7-6 and TRBJ1-2, with TRBD1 as a possible D gene (6 bases). Looked up from germline, CDR1 is SGHVS and CDR2 is FNYEAQ. The CDR3 is made up of 15 amino acids. V was trimmed by 4 bases and J by 2 bases, leaving 14 bases between them. CDR3 in DNA: TGTGCCAGCAGCTCAGGGGCTCCGAGCAACTATGGCTACACCTTC. Amino acids: CASSSGAPSNYGYTF. Together with reference TRBV7-6 and TRBJ1-2, the CDR3 gives the full variable domain: GAGVSQSPRYKVTKRGQDVALRCDPISGHVSLYWYRQALGQGPEFLTYFNYEAQQDKSGLPNDRFSAERPEGSISTLTIQRTEQRDSAMYRCASSSGAPSNYGYTFGSGTRLTVV.

The V gene is TRBV6-5, the J gene TRBJ2-7, with D hard to call. Germline loops: CDR1 MNHEY, CDR2 SVGAGI. The length of the CDR3 is 13 residues. V lost 6 bases and J 2 bases, leaving 11 bases between the germline ends. CDR3 nucleotides: TGTGCCAGCAGAGATACTACCGCCTACGAGCAGTACTTC. The encoded protein is CASRDTTAYEQYF.

The chain recombines TRBV5-1 with TRBJ2-2; 7 bases align to TRBD2. In germline, CDR1 is SGHRS, CDR2 YFSETQ. The J segment lost 4 bases and the V segment lost 0 bases, leaving 12 bases of the junction unmatched. CDR3 length: 18 amino acids. CDR3 sequence: CASSLEPPAGRGTGELFF. The CDR3 DNA follows: TGCGCCAGCAGCTTGGAACCCCCCGCAGGGAGGGGCACCGGGGAGCTGTTTTTT.

The CDR3 nucleotides are TGTGCCAGCAGTTTTGTGGTCGCAGGGTTTTCAGATACGCAGTATTTT. This codes for CASSFVVAGFSDTQYF. The genes are TRBV27 and TRBJ2-3; maybe TRBD1 (5 bases). CDR3 length: 16 amino acids. Trimming took off 3 bases at V and 4 bases at J, with 17 bases between the two ends. Germline V lookup: CDR1 MNHEY, CDR2 SMNVEV (reference sequence).

The chain has TRBV18 and TRBJ2-1; D may be TRBD2 (5 bases). V lost 3 bases and J lost 4, with 10 bases in between. In germline, CDR1 is KGHSH, CDR2 LQKENI. This CDR3 is 14 amino acids long. The CDR3 coding sequence is TGTGCCAGCTCACCTCCGGGAAGTTACAATGAGCAGTTCTTC. It yields the protein CASSPPGSYNEQFF.

The CDR3 loop is CASSLVLGGATEAFF. The CDR3 nucleotides are TGTGCCAGCAGTTTAGTTTTGGGGGGAGCCACTGAAGCTTTCTTT. The rearrangement uses TRBV27 and TRBJ1-1, with TRBD1 as a possible D gene (5 bases). Germline CDR1 MNHEY, CDR2 SMNVEV (reference sequence). The V and J ends lost 2 bases and 4 bases respectively, with 14 bases between them. The CDR3 spans 15 residues.

This chain connects TRBV6-1 to TRBJ2-5; 9 bases fit TRBD2. Germline V gene data show CDR1 as MNHNS and CDR2 as SASEGT. J lost 2 bases, V lost 6 bases, and 7 bases had no gene match. CDR3 length equals 15 residues. CDR3 coding DNA: TGTGCCAGCAGCAAACTTAGCGGGGGACAAGAGACCCAGTACTTC. Its protein is CASSKLSGGQETQYF.

The chain links TRBV18 to TRBJ1-6; TRBD1 is a possible D gene (5 bases). The CDR3 is 14 amino acids. V lost 4 bases and J lost 4, with 8 bases in between. Germline CDR1 and CDR2: KGHSH and LQKENI. DNA of the CDR3: TGTGCCAGCTCACAACAGGAATATAATTCACCCCTCCACTTT. Protein sequence: CASSQQEYNSPLHF.

This clone has a single count. The chain uses TRBV27 and TRBJ1-3; 9 nucleotides agree with TRBD1. Per the germline V gene, CDR1 is MNHEY and CDR2 is SMNVEV (reference sequence). V trimming: 10 bases; J trimming: 2 bases; junction bases outside the gene matches: 18. The CDR3 covers 18 residues. The CDR3 here is CATAPLDRTGEAGNTIYF. The CDR3 coding sequence is TGTGCCACCGCGCCATTAGATCGGACAGGGGAAGCTGGAAACACCATATATTTT.

This clone was counted a single time. J is TRBJ1-1 and V is TRBV18, with D possibly TRBD1 on 5 matching bases. The CDR3 length is 16 residues. V dropped 4 bases and J dropped 0 bases, with 15 bases sitting between them. From germline, CDR1 is KGHSH and CDR2 LQKENI. For the CDR3, the DNA is TGTGCCAGCTCACTTTCATCGACAGATCTGAACACTGAAGCTTTCTTT. Translated: CASSLSSTDLNTEAFF. Using reference TRBV18 and TRBJ1-1 for the parts outside the CDR3, the full variable domain is NAGVMQNPRHLVRRRGQEARLRCSPMKGHSHVYWYRQLPEEGLKFMVYLQKENIIDESGMPKERFSAEFPKEGPSILRIQQVVRGDSAAYFCASSLSSTDLNTEAFFGQGTRLTVV.

The V call is TRBV7-6, the J call TRBJ1-2; 7 nucleotides line up with TRBD1. The junction had 4 bases not matched to a gene; V was cut back by 1 base and J by 2 bases. There are 15 residues in the CDR3. Germline V CDR1 and CDR2: SGHVS, FNYEAQ. The DNA for the CDR3 is TGTGCCAGCAGCTTAGGGGGACAGAAGAACTATGGCTACACCTTC. This encodes CASSLGGQKNYGYTF.

This chain connects TRBV28 to TRBJ2-3; TRBD2 agrees at 8 bases. J was trimmed by 5 bases and V by 5 bases; bases with no gene match: 12. There are 16 residues in the CDR3. Looked up from germline, CDR1 is MDHEN and CDR2 is SYDVKM. CDR3 residues: CASSPPGGGAGDTQYF. In DNA, the CDR3 is TGTGCCAGCAGTCCCCCCGGGGGGGGTGCGGGAGATACGCAGTATTTT.

This clone has just a few counts. The rearrangement joins TRBV27 to TRBJ2-7, with TRBD2 identical over 12 bases. Germline values: CDR1 MNHEY, CDR2 SMNVEV (reference sequence). The CDR3 has 17 amino acids. The ends lost 4 bases at V and 5 bases at J; junction bases unmatched: 12. CDR3 bases: TGTGCCAGCAGTTCTGGACTAGCGGGACCGACGGGGGACGAGCAGTACTTC. This translates into CASSSGLAGPTGDEQYF.